The T cell receptor beta chain described here comes from a study of response to subunit inactivated influenza vaccine. General study points: A suggestion made by the authors is that each seasonal influenza vaccination recruits few new T cells.

The sample holds a few counts of this clonotype. The target antigen is unknown. TCRdb used MiXCR to reprocess the RT-PCR reads, holding one entry per CDR3 protein. This sample has about 700,000 distinct CDR3 sequences; approximately 15% occur once, and the top ten carry about 7.6%. The TCR originated in a man aged 50 to 60 who received an inactivated influenza vaccine. The starting material was PBMCs from blood, obtained roughly 2 weeks before vaccination.

The CDR3 is CASSQFSGTGILNEQYF. CDR3 in DNA: TGTGCCAGCAGCCAGTTCTCCGGGACAGGGATTTTGAACGAGCAGTACTTC. This chain connects TRBV14 to TRBJ2-7; 9 bases map to TRBD1. Germline V lookup: CDR1 SGHDN, CDR2 FVKESK. The CDR3 has 17 amino acids. Unmatched junction bases numbered 14, after V lost 3 bases and J lost 5 bases. The full variable domain, its missing parts supplied by reference TRBV14 and TRBJ2-7, is EAGVTQFPSHSVIEKGQTVTLRCDPISGHDNLYWYRRVMGKEIKFLLHFVKESKQDESGMPNNRFLAERTGGTYSTLKVQPAELEDSGVYFCASSQFSGTGILNEQYFGPGTRLTVT.